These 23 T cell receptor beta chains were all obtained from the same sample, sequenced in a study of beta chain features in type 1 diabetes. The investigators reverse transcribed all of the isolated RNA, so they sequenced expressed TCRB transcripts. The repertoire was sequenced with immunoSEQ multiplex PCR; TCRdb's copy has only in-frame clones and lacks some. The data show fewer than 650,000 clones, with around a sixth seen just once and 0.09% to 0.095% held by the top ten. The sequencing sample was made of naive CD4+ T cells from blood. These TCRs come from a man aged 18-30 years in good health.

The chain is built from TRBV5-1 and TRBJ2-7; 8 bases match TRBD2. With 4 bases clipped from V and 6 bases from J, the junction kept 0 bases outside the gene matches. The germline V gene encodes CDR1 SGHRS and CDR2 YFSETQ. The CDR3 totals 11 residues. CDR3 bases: TGCGCCAGCAGCCGGGAGGGCGAGCAGTACTTC. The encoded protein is CASSREGEQYF.

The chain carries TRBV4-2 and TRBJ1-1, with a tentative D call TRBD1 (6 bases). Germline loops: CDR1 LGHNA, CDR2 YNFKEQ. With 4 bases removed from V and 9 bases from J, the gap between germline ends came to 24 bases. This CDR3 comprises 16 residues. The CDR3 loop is CASSPQSTGKGNQAFF. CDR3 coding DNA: TGTGCCAGCAGCCCACAATCCACAGGGAAGGGGAATCAAGCTTTCTTT.

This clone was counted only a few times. The CDR3 region is CASSPGSRGNQPQHF. CDR3 coding DNA: TGTGCCAGCAGCCCGGGCAGCCGAGGCAATCAGCCCCAGCATTTT. The chain links TRBV28 to TRBJ1-5, with no clear D. The V gene's germline CDR1 is MDHEN and CDR2 SYDVKM. The CDR3 consists of 15 residues. V shed 6 bases and J shed 2 bases, with 14 bases lying between them.

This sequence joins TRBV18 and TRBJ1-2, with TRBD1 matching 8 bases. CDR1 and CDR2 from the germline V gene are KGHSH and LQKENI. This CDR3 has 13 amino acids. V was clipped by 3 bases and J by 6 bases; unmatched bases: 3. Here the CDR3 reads CASSPEDRDGYTF. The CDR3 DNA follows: TGTGCCAGCTCACCGGAGGACAGGGATGGCTACACCTTC.

This chain's CDR3 is CSVGTRITDTQYF. The CDR3 coding sequence is TGCAGCGTTGGGACTAGAATCACAGATACGCAGTATTTT. This chain joins TRBV29-1 and TRBJ2-3; TRBD2 agrees at 7 bases. This CDR3 spans 13 amino acids. Germline V lookup: CDR1 SQVTM, CDR2 ANQGSEA. V shed 4 bases, J shed 2 bases, and the junction held 3 bases outside the gene matches.

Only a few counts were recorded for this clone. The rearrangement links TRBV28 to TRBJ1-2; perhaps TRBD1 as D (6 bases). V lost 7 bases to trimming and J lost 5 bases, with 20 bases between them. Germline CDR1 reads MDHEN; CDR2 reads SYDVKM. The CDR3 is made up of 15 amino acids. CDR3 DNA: TGTGCCAGCACGACCAATACAGGGTACGGGTATGGCTACACCTTC. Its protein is CASTTNTGYGYGYTF.

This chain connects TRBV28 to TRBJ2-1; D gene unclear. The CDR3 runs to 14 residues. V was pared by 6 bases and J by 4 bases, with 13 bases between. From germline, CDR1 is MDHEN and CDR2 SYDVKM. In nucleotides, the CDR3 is TGTGCCAGCAGCCCCACCCTTAAATACAATGAGCAGTTCTTC. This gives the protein CASSPTLKYNEQFF.

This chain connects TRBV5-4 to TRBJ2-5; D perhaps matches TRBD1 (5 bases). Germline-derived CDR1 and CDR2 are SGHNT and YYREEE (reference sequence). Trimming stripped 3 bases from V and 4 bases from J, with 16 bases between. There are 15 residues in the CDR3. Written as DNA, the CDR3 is TGTGCCAGCAGCTCCCCGCAGGGTATTTCAGAGACCCAGTACTTC. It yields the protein CASSSPQGISETQYF.

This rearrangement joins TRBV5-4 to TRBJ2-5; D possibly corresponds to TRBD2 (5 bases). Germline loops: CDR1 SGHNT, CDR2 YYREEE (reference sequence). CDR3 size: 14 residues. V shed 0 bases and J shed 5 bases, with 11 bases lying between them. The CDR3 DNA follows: TGTGCCAGCAGCTTGGGTCGGGATGGGGAGACCCAGTACTTC. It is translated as CASSLGRDGETQYF.

The CDR3, as DNA: TGTGCCATCAGTCAGGGGAAAGCTAACTATGGCTACACCTTC. Encoded protein: CAISQGKANYGYTF. The V gene is TRBV10-3, the J gene TRBJ1-2; possibly TRBD1 for D (6 bases). V lost 5 bases and J 0 bases, leaving 10 bases between the germline ends. Germline V gene sequence: CDR1 ENHRY, CDR2 SYGVKD. The CDR3 contains 14 residues.

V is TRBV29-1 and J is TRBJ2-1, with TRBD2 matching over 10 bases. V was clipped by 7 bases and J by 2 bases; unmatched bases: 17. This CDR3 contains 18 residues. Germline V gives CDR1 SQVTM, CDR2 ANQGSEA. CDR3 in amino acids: CSAHGVVASGRTYNEQFF. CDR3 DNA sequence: TGCAGCGCCCACGGCGTGGTGGCTAGCGGGAGAACCTACAATGAGCAGTTCTTC.

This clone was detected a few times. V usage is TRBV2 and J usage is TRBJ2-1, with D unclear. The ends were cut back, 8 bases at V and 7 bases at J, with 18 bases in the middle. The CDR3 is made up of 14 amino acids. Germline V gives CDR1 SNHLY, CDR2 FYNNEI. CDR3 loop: CASRQFNRANEQFF. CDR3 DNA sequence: TGTGCCAGCCGTCAGTTTAATCGTGCAAATGAGCAGTTCTTC.

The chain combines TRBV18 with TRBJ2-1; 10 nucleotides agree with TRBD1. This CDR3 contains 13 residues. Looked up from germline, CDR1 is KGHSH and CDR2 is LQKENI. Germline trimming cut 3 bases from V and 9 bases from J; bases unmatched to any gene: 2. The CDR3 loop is CASSPTGGGEQFF. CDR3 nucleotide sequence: TGTGCCAGCTCACCGACAGGGGGCGGTGAGCAGTTCTTC.

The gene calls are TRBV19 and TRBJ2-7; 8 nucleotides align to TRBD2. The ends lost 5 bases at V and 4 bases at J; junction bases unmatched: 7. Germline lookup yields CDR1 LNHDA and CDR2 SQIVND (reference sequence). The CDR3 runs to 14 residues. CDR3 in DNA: TGTGCCAGTAGTCAAGAGCGGGGGTGGTACGAGCAGTACTTC. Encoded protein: CASSQERGWYEQYF.

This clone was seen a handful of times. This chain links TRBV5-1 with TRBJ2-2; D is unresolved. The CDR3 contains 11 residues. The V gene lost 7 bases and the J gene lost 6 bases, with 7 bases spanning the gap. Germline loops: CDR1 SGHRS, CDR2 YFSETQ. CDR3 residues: CASFEAGELFF. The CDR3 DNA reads TGCGCCAGCTTTGAGGCCGGGGAGCTGTTTTTT.

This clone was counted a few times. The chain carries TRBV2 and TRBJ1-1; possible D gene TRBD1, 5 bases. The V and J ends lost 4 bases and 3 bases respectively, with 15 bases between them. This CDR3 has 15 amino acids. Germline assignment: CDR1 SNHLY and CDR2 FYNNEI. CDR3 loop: CASSVLPGGYTEAFF. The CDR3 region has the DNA TGTGCCAGCAGTGTACTCCCCGGGGGATACACTGAAGCTTTCTTT.

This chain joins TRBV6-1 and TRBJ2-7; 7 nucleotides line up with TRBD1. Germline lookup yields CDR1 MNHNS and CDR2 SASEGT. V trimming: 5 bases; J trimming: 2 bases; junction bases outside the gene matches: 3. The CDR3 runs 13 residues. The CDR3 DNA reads TGTGCCAGCAGTCTGGGACAGCCCTACGAGCAGTACTTC. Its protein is CASSLGQPYEQYF.

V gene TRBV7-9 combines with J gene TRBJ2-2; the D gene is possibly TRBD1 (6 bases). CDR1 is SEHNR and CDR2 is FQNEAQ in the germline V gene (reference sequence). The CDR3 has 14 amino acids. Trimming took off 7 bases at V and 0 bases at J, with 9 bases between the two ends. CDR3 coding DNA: TGTGCCAGCAAACAGGGCGCGAACACCGGGGAGCTGTTTTTT. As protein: CASKQGANTGELFF.

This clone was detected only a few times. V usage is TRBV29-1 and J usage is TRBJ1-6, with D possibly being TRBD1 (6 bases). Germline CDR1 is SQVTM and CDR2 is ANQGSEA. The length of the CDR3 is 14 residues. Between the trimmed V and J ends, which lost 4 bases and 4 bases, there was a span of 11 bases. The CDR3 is CSVADSKYNSPLHF. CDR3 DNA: TGCAGCGTTGCGGACAGCAAGTATAATTCACCCCTCCACTTT. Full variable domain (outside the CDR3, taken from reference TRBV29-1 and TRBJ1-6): SAVISQKPSRDICQRGTSLTIQCQVDSQVTMMFWYRQQPGQSLTLIATANQGSEATYESGFVIDKFPISRPNLTFSTLTVSNMSPEDSSIYLCSVADSKYNSPLHFGNGTRLTVT.

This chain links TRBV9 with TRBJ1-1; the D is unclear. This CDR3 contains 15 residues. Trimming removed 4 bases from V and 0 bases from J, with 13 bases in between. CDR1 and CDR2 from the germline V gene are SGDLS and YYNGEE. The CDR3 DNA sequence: TGTGCCAGCAGCTCTCTCGGAGGGTTGAACACTGAAGCTTTCTTT. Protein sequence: CASSSLGGLNTEAFF.

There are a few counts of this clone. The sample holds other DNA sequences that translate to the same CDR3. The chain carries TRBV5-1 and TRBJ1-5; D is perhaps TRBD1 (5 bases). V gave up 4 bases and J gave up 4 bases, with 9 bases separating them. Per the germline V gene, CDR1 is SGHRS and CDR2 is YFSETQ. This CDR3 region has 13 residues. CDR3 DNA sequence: TGCGCCAGCAGCCTCCAGGGAAATCAGCCCCAGCATTTT. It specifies CASSLQGNQPQHF.

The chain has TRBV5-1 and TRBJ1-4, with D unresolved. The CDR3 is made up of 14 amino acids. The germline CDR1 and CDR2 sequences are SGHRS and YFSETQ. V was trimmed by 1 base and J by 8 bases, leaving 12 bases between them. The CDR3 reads CASSLTAGSEKLFF. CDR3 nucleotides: TGCGCCAGCAGCTTGACAGCCGGAAGCGAAAAACTGTTTTTT.

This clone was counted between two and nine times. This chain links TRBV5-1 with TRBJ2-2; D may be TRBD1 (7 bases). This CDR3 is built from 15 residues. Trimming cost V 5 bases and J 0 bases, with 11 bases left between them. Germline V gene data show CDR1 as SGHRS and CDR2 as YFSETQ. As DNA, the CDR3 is TGCGCCAGCAGAGGAGGGGGCGCGAACACCGGGGAGCTGTTTTTT. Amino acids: CASRGGGANTGELFF.